The rows below give T cell receptor beta chains drawn from one sample of a study of T cells in Graves' hyperthyroidism and ophthalmopathy. TCRdb passed the multiplex PCR reads through MiXCR, listing each CDR3 protein once. The sample holds about 530,000 distinct CDR3 sequences, over 15% seen once. Sequenced material: blood. These receptors all stem from a woman aged 18-29 years with Graves' ophthalmopathy. The CDR3 runs from the conserved cysteine through the conserved F or W. Each record gives: D gene, J gene, V gene, clone size, CDR3 protein, CDR3 DNA. A D gene is named only where the DNA matches it firmly. The size of a clone is reported for some rows only, either as once, few or many, or as a class for expanded clones.

>NA|TRBJ2-7|TRBV20-1|many
CSELAQSYEQYF
TGCAGTGAGCTAGCGCAATCCTACGAGCAGTACTTC
>NA|TRBJ2-3|TRBV20-1|once
CSARDTESTDTQYF
TGCAGTGCCCGGGACACCGAAAGCACAGATACGCAGTATTTT
>NA|TRBJ1-3|TRBV7-2|few
CASSLEPGQTSGNTIYF
TGTGCCAGCAGCTTAGAACCTGGACAAACCTCTGGAAACACCATATATTTT
>NA|TRBJ2-7|TRBV4-1|NA
CASSQQDGGYEQYF
TGCGCCAGCAGCCAGCAAGATGGGGGGTACGAGCAGTACTTC
>TRBD2|TRBJ2-3|TRBV5-1|many
CASSPPGTSGGDTQYF
TGCGCCAGCAGCCCTCCGGGGACTAGCGGGGGTGATACGCAGTATTTT
>NA|TRBJ2-1|TRBV5-1|many
CASGALGYDEQFF
TGCGCCAGCGGGGCCCTTGGTTATGATGAGCAGTTCTTC
>TRBD2|TRBJ2-5|TRBV30|few
CAWSLGLSLAELQETQYF
TGTGCCTGGAGTCTTGGCCTATCGCTAGCGGAGTTGCAAGAGACCCAGTACTTC
>NA|TRBJ2-1|TRBV28|many
CASSGNEQFF
TGTGCCAGCTCGGGCAATGAGCAGTTCTTC
>NA|TRBJ2-3|TRBV6-2/TRBV6-3|NA
CGSSYGGGADTQYF
TGTGGCAGCAGTTACGGTGGAGGGGCGGATACGCAGTATTTT
>NA|TRBJ2-7|TRBV7-2|many
CASSLRVSGTEIYEQYF
TGTGCCAGCAGCTTAAGAGTATCGGGGACCGAGATCTACGAGCAGTACTTC
>TRBD1|TRBJ2-7|TRBV10-3|many
CATSPTTDRDLGEQYF
TGTGCCACCTCTCCGACAACCGACAGGGACCTAGGGGAGCAGTACTTC
>NA|TRBJ1-2|TRBV6-1|NA
CASTPTANYYGYTF
TGTGCCAGCACCCCGACAGCGAACTACTATGGCTACACCTTC
>NA|TRBJ1-2|TRBV20-1|many
CSGLAQLNYGYTF
TGCAGTGGCCTTGCTCAGCTTAACTATGGCTACACCTTC
>NA|TRBJ2-5|TRBV5-4|NA
CASSLAGSAGEIETQYF
TGTGCCAGCAGCTTGGCCGGTTCCGCAGGGGAAATAGAGACCCAGTACTTC
>TRBD1|TRBJ2-7|TRBV28|NA
CASSLIGWTGGVPYEQYF
TGTGCCAGCAGTTTGATTGGGTGGACAGGGGGGGTCCCCTACGAGCAGTACTTC
>NA|TRBJ1-1|TRBV28|NA
CASRIPGNTEAFF
TGTGCCAGCAGAATTCCGGGGAACACTGAAGCTTTCTTT
>NA|TRBJ2-1|TRBV2|many
CATVTSPEDNEQFF
TGTGCCACCGTTACAAGCCCGGAAGACAATGAGCAGTTCTTC
>NA|TRBJ1-1|TRBV15|many
CATSVSLGGAPEAFF
TGTGCCACCAGCGTCAGTCTTGGCGGGGCTCCCGAAGCTTTCTTT
>NA|TRBJ1-4|TRBV6-1|few
CASSRNEKLFF
TGTGCCAGCAGTAGAAATGAAAAACTGTTTTTT
>NA|TRBJ2-7|TRBV11-2|many
CASSSWRDSSYEQYF
TGTGCCAGCAGCTCCTGGAGGGATAGCTCCTACGAGCAGTACTTC
>TRBD2|TRBJ2-7|TRBV6-1|many
CASSEGRTRLYEQYF
TGTGCCAGCAGTGAAGGTAGGACTAGGCTCTACGAGCAGTACTTC
>NA|TRBJ2-1|TRBV19|NA
CASSITDSYNEQFF
TGTGCCAGTAGTATAACGGATTCCTACAATGAGCAGTTCTTC
>TRBD1|TRBJ1-2|TRBV10-3|NA
CAIMPGTGLYTF
TGTGCCATCATGCCCGGGACAGGGCTCTACACCTTC
>TRBD2|TRBJ2-7|TRBV24-1|NA
CATSDFPGGTGEQYF
TGTGCCACCAGTGATTTTCCCGGGGGGACTGGCGAGCAGTACTTC
>TRBD2|TRBJ2-1|TRBV5-1|NA
CASSSGTSGIHEQFF
TGCGCCAGCAGCTCTGGGACTAGCGGGATTCATGAGCAGTTCTTC
>NA|TRBJ2-7|TRBV6-6|many
CASSYPGAYEQYF
TGTGCCAGCAGTTACCCAGGTGCCTACGAGCAGTACTTC
>TRBD2|TRBJ2-7|TRBV30|many
CAWSSPGTSGKNYEQYF
TGTGCCTGGAGTTCTCCCGGGACTAGCGGGAAGAACTACGAGCAGTACTTC
>TRBD2|TRBJ2-3|TRBV12-3/TRBV12-4|many
CASSWGTSGKDTQYF
TGTGCCAGCAGTTGGGGGACTAGCGGGAAGGATACGCAGTATTTT
>NA|TRBJ1-4|TRBV27|few
CASSLLRHPEKLFF
TGTGCCAGCAGTTTATTAAGACACCCCGAAAAACTGTTTTTT
>NA|TRBJ1-2|TRBV20-1|NA
CSARDLRYGYTF
TGCAGTGCTAGAGACCTACGCTATGGCTACACCTTC
>NA|TRBJ2-1|TRBV28|many
CASGGGPSYGNEQFF
TGTGCCAGCGGAGGTGGGCCCTCCTACGGCAATGAGCAGTTCTTC
>NA|TRBJ1-6|TRBV7-2|many
CASSLLSGAIIQGLHF
TGTGCCAGCAGCTTACTATCCGGGGCCATAATTCAAGGCCTCCACTTT
>NA|TRBJ1-1|TRBV2|many
CASSEWVDTEAFF
TGTGCCAGCAGTGAATGGGTCGACACTGAAGCTTTCTTT
>NA|TRBJ2-2|TRBV6-2/TRBV6-3|many
CASSYIDTGELFF
TGTGCCAGCAGTTACATCGACACCGGGGAGCTGTTTTTT
>NA|TRBJ2-2|TRBV9|NA
CASSANLGLLNTGELFF
TGTGCCAGCAGCGCTAACTTGGGACTCCTGAACACCGGGGAGCTGTTTTTT
>TRBD1|TRBJ2-7|TRBV4-2|NA
CASSQPGQGDYEQYF
TGTGCCAGCAGCCAACCCGGACAGGGAGACTACGAGCAGTACTTC
>NA|TRBJ2-2|TRBV20-1|few
CSARKAGPNTGELFF
TGCAGTGCTAGAAAGGCGGGTCCGAACACCGGGGAGCTGTTTTTT
>NA|TRBJ1-1|TRBV9|few
CASSVEGRSNTEAFF
TGTGCCAGCAGCGTCGAGGGCCGATCGAACACTGAAGCTTTCTTT
>NA|TRBJ1-1|TRBV28|many
CASSPSTQMTGLNTEAFF
TGTGCCAGCAGTCCCTCTACCCAAATGACAGGTTTGAACACTGAAGCTTTCTTT
>NA|TRBJ1-5|TRBV6-1|NA
CASKGEFSNQPQHF
TGTGCCAGCAAGGGGGAGTTTAGCAATCAGCCCCAGCATTTT
>TRBD1|TRBJ2-7|TRBV5-1|NA
CASSSPDRGRLASMGEQYF
TGCGCCAGCAGCTCTCCGGACAGGGGACGACTCGCAAGCATGGGCGAGCAGTACTTC
>NA|TRBJ2-3|TRBV20-1|NA
CSATGRNKNTQYF
TGCAGTGCTACGGGACGGAACAAGAATACGCAGTATTTT
>TRBD2|TRBJ2-1|TRBV5-5|NA
CASSVAGWVVYNEQFF
TGTGCCAGCAGCGTAGCGGGGTGGGTAGTCTACAATGAGCAGTTCTTC
>TRBD2|TRBJ2-1|TRBV27|few
CASSFGLAGYNEQFF
TGTGCCAGCAGTTTCGGACTAGCGGGCTACAATGAGCAGTTCTTC
>TRBD1|TRBJ2-2|TRBV11-2|many
CASRPPGQGNTGELFF
TGTGCCAGCAGGCCACCGGGACAGGGGAACACCGGGGAGCTGTTTTTT
>NA|TRBJ2-2|TRBV4-1|few
CASSQAETGELFF
TGCGCCAGCAGCCAAGCAGAGACCGGGGAGCTGTTTTTT
>NA|TRBJ1-2|TRBV18|NA
CASSPLPRGNYGYTF
TGTGCCAGCTCACCTCTTCCACGGGGGAACTATGGCTACACCTTC
>TRBD1|TRBJ1-1|TRBV6-2/TRBV6-3|many
CASSFGQGATEAFF
TGTGCCAGCAGTTTTGGACAGGGGGCGACTGAAGCTTTCTTT
>TRBD2|TRBJ2-1|TRBV28|many
CASSPWTSGTYNEQFF
TGTGCCAGCAGTCCCTGGACTAGCGGGACCTACAATGAGCAGTTCTTC
>NA|TRBJ2-1|TRBV24-1|NA
CATSDRHLRGNYNEQFF
TGTGCCACCAGTGATCGCCACTTGCGGGGCAACTACAATGAGCAGTTCTTC
>NA|TRBJ1-1|TRBV19|NA
CASTHYGVGTEAFF
TGTGCCAGTACCCATTACGGGGTGGGCACTGAAGCTTTCTTT